This T cell receptor beta chain was found in a study of shared clonotypes between healthy human individuals. In the study overall: CD4 naive cells filled three plates per donor, CD4 memory three, CD8 naive two and CD8 memory one.

Only in-frame clones appear in the TCRdb table, and some are missing; sequencing was by immunoSEQ multiplex PCR. Of hundreds of thousands of clones in the sample, 55% to 85% were seen once. Germline CDR1 reads SGHRS; CDR2 reads YFSETQ. With 3 bases removed from V and 2 bases from J, the gap between germline ends came to 13 bases. The length of the CDR3 is 15 residues. This receptor was identified in a woman aged 25 to 39 in good health. The chain joins TRBV5-1 to TRBJ2-3; D might be TRBD2 (5 bases). Material: memory CD4+ T cells sorted from blood. Sample subset: CD45RA-negative fraction. CDR3 sequence reads: CASSSAGIDTDTQYF. The CDR3 DNA reads as TGCGCCAGCAGCTCGGCCGGGATCGACACAGATACGCAGTATTTT.